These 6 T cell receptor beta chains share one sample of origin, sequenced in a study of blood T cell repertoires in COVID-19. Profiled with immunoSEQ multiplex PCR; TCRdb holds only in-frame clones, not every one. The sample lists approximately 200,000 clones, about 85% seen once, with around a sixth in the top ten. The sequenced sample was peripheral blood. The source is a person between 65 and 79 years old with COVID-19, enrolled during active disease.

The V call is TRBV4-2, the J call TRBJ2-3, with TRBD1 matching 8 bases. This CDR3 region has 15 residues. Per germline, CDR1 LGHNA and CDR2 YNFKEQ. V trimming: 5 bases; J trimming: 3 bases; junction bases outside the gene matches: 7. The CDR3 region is CASSETGVGTDTQYF. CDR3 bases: TGTGCCAGCAGCGAGACAGGGGTAGGGACAGATACGCAGTATTTT.

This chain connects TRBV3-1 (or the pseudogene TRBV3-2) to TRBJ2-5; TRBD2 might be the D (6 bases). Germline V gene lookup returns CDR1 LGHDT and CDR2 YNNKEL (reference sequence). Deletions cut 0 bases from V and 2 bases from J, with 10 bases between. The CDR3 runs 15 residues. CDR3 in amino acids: CASSQDWRGQETQYF. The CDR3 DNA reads TGTGCCAGCAGCCAAGACTGGAGGGGACAAGAGACCCAGTACTTC.

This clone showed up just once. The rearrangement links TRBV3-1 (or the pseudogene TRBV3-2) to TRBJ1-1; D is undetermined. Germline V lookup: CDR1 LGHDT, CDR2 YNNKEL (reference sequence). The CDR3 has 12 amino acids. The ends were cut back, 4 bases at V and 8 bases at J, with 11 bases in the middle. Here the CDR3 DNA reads TGTGCCAGCAGCCTTCCGGCGGCCGAAGCTTTCTTT. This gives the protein CASSLPAAEAFF.

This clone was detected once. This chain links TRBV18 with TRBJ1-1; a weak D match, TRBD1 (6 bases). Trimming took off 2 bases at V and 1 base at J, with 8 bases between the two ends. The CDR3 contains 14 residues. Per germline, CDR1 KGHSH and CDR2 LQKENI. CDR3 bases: TGTGCCAGCTCACCAGTGACAGGGAACACTGAAGCTTTCTTT. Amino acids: CASSPVTGNTEAFF.

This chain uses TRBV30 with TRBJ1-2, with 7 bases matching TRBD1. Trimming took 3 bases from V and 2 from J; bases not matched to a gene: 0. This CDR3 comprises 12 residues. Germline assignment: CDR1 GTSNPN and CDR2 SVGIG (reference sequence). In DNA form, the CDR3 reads TGTGCCTGGAGGGACAGGAACTATGGCTACACCTTC. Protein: CAWRDRNYGYTF.

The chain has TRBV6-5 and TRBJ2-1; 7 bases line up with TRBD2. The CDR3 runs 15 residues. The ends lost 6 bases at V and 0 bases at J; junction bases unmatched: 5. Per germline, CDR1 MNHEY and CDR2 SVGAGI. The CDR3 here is CASRLAEGSYNEQFF. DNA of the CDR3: TGTGCCAGCAGGCTAGCGGAGGGCTCCTACAATGAGCAGTTCTTC.